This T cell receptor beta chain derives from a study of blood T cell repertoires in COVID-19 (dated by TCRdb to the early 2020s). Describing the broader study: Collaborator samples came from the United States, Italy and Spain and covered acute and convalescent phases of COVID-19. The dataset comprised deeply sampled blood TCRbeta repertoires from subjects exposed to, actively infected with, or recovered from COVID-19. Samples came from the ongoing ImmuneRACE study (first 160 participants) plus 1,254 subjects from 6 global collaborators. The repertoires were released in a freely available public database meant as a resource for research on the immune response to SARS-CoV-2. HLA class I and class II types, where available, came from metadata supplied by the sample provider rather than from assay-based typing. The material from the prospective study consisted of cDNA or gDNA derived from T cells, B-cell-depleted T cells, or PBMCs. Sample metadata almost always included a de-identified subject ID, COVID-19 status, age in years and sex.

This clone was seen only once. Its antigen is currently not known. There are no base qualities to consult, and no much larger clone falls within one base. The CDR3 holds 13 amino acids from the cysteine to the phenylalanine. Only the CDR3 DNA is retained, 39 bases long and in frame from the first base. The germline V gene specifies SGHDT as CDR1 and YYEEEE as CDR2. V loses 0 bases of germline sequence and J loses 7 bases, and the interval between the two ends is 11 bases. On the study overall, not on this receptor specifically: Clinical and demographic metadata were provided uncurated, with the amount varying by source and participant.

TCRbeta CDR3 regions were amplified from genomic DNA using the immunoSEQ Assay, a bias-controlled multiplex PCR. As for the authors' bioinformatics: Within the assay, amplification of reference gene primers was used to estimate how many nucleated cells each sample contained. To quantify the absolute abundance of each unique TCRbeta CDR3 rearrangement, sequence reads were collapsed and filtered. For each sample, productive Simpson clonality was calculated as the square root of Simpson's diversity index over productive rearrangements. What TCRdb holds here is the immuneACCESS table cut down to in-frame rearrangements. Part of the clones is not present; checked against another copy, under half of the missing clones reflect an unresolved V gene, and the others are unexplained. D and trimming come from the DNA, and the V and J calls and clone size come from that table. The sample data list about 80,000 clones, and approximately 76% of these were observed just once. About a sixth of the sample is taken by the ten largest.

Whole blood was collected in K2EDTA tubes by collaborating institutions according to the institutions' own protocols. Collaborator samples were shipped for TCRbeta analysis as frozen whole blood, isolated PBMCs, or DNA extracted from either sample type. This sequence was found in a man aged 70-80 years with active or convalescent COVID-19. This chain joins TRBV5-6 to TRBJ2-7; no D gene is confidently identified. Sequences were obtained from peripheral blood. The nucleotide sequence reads TGTGCCAGCAGCTTGGCACACCCTTCAGAGCAGTACTTC. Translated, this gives CASSLAHPSEQYF.